This T cell receptor (beta chain) emerged from a study of cytomegalovirus exposure and HLA in healthy donors. At the level of the study: It was reported in a later analysis that the same platform had been used for the roughly 130 validation repertoires as for the approximately 730 first-cohort repertoires.

Overall study results and limits: Cytomegalovirus association was listed for about 180 TCR beta chains. In vitro checks showed that a few CMV-associated chains really do target CMV antigens.

The protocol was immunoSEQ multiplex PCR, while the TCRdb copy is restricted to in-frame clones and leaves out a portion. Here the sample spans 140,000 or so clones, approximately 91% being singletons. As regards this clone: Its specificity is not known.

This CDR3 has 15 residues. Germline V gene data show CDR1 as SGHDT and CDR2 as YYEEEE. V was pared by 4 bases and J by 3 bases, with 5 bases of the junction left unmatched. This TCR derives from a man younger than 30 in good health and CMV-seronegative. Sequenced: PBMCs. The V call is TRBV5-6, the J call TRBJ1-4; the match to TRBD1 covers 8 bases. This chain's CDR3 is CASSTRDRPNEKLFF. CDR3 nucleotides: TGTGCCAGCAGCACCAGGGACAGGCCTAATGAAAAACTGTTTTTT.